Presented here are 19 T cell receptor beta chains from one specimen sequenced in a study of blood T cell repertoires in COVID-19. Generated by immunoSEQ multiplex PCR, the TCRdb table keeps only in-frame clones and is missing some. The sample holds under 15,000 clones; over 80% are singletons and the top ten take about 30%. The source material was peripheral blood. These receptors were collected from a man aged 50 to 60 with active COVID-19.

The J gene is TRBJ1-2, the V gene TRBV28, with 10 bases matching TRBD1. The CDR3 spans 13 residues. Germline V gene data show CDR1 as MDHEN and CDR2 as SYDVKM. J lost 8 bases, V lost 5 bases, and 5 bases had no gene match. The CDR3 sequence is CASSTGTGVGYTF. CDR3 sequence (DNA): TGTGCCAGCAGTACAGGGACAGGGGTGGGCTACACCTTC.

Here the CDR3 reads CASSVGGWDEQYF. The DNA for the CDR3 is TGTGCCAGCAGCGTAGGCGGGTGGGACGAGCAGTACTTC. The chain joins TRBV9 to TRBJ2-7; tentatively, D is TRBD2 (5 bases). V was trimmed by 0 bases and J by 5 bases, leaving 9 bases between them. This CDR3 is 13 amino acids long. From germline, CDR1 is SGDLS and CDR2 YYNGEE.

The chain carries TRBV4-1 and TRBJ2-7; D is uncertain. V was shortened by 7 bases and J by 0 bases, with 13 bases between the two germline ends. CDR1 and CDR2 from the germline V gene are MGHRA and YSYEKL. The CDR3 length is 14 residues. As DNA, the CDR3 is TGCGCCAGCACACAACTACTGAGCTCCTACGAGCAGTACTTC. It translates to CASTQLLSSYEQYF.

The chain has TRBV19 and TRBJ2-6, with D possibly TRBD1 on 6 matching bases. The length of the CDR3 is 17 residues. The germline CDR1 and CDR2 sequences are LNHDA and SQIVND (reference sequence). V lost 5 bases to trimming and J lost 2 bases, with 16 bases between them. The CDR3 is CASSLQASGAGANVLTF. The CDR3 coding sequence is TGTGCCAGTAGTTTACAAGCCTCAGGGGCTGGGGCCAACGTCCTGACTTTC.

This sequence joins TRBV13 and TRBJ2-7, with 7 nucleotides matching TRBD2. Germline CDR1 PRHDT, CDR2 FYEKMQ (reference sequence). This CDR3 is 14 amino acids long. With 5 bases clipped from V and 4 bases from J, the junction kept 8 bases outside the gene matches. Here the CDR3 reads CASSLREVFYEQYF. In nucleotides, the CDR3 is TGTGCCAGCAGCCTCCGGGAGGTATTTTACGAGCAGTACTTC.

The rearrangement uses TRBV24-1 and TRBJ2-3; maybe TRBD1 (6 bases). There are 14 residues in the CDR3. Trimming took 3 bases from V and 3 from J, leaving 9 bases between them. The germline V gene encodes CDR1 KGHDR and CDR2 SFDVKD. CDR3 nucleotide sequence: TGTGCCACCAGTGATGCCGACAGGACAGATACGCAGTATTTT. It specifies CATSDADRTDTQYF.

V and J are TRBV7-9 and TRBJ2-1; 7 bases fit TRBD2. CDR3 length equals 14 residues. V trimming: 8 bases; J trimming: 2 bases; junction bases outside the gene matches: 6. The germline gives CDR1 SEHNR, CDR2 FQNEAQ (reference sequence). The CDR3 coding sequence is TGTGCCAGCCTAGCGGAGGGTCCCTACAATGAGCAGTTCTTC. Encoded protein: CASLAEGPYNEQFF. The complete variable domain, with remaining parts taken from reference TRBV7-9 and TRBJ2-1, reads DTGVSQNPRHKITKRGQNVTFRCDPISEHNRLYWYRQTLGQGPEFLTYFQNEAQLEKSRLLSDRFSAERPKGSFSTLEIQRTEQGDSAMYLCASLAEGPYNEQFFGPGTRLTVL.

The rearrangement joins TRBV7-9 to TRBJ1-2, with 8 bases identical to TRBD1. The CDR3 sequence is 14 residues long. Per the germline V gene, CDR1 is SEHNR and CDR2 is FQNEAQ (reference sequence). V shed 6 bases, J shed 4 bases, and the junction held 7 bases outside the gene matches. The chain's CDR3 is CASSLGTGGYGYTF. CDR3 DNA sequence: TGTGCCAGCAGTTTGGGCACAGGGGGCTATGGCTACACCTTC.

V usage is TRBV27 and J usage is TRBJ1-5; D is undetermined. CDR1 and CDR2 (germline): MNHEY, SMNVEV (reference sequence). V shed 3 bases and J shed 0 bases, with 6 bases lying between them. The CDR3 is 14 residues long. The chain's CDR3 is CASSLSGSNQPQHF. The CDR3 DNA follows: TGTGCCAGCAGTTTGTCGGGTAGCAATCAGCCCCAGCATTTT.

This clone has just one count. This sequence joins TRBV2 and TRBJ2-7; a possible D gene is TRBD2 (6 bases). Germline V CDR1 and CDR2: SNHLY, FYNNEI. This CDR3 has 15 amino acids. V was trimmed by 6 bases and J by 6 bases, leaving 21 bases between them. The CDR3, as DNA: TGTGCCAGCAGGGGACTCGATGGGGCCGGCGGCGAGCAGTACTTC. Translating gives CASRGLDGAGGEQYF.

The V call is TRBV30, the J call TRBJ2-7; D is perhaps TRBD2 (5 bases). The CDR3 consists of 13 residues. V was shortened by 3 bases and J by 4 bases, with 13 bases between the two germline ends. The germline gives CDR1 GTSNPN, CDR2 SVGIG (reference sequence). The DNA of the CDR3 is TGTGCCTGGAGGGGATCCGGAGGATACGAGCAGTACTTC. This encodes CAWRGSGGYEQYF.

This clone appeared a few times. This chain connects TRBV11-2 to TRBJ2-6; 10 bases map to TRBD1. CDR1 is SGHAT, CDR2 FQNNGV, per germline. The junction had 21 bases not matched to a gene; V was cut back by 6 bases and J by 1 base. The CDR3 totals 22 residues. The CDR3 DNA is TGTGCCAGCAGTCTCAGAGACGAGCCGGCGACAGGGGGCTCGTCTGGGGCCAACGTCCTGACTTTC. This gives the protein CASSLRDEPATGGSSGANVLTF. The full variable domain, rest sourced from reference TRBV11-2 and TRBJ2-6, is EAGVAQSPRYKIIEKRQSVAFWCNPISGHATLYWYQQILGQGPKLLIQFQNNGVVDDSQLPKDRFSAERLKGVDSTLKIQPAKLEDSAVYLCASSLRDEPATGGSSGANVLTFGAGSRLTVL.

V is TRBV6-5 and J is TRBJ2-7; no clear D. This CDR3 spans 13 amino acids. Trimming took 4 bases from V and 3 from J, leaving 10 bases between them. Germline CDR1 is MNHEY and CDR2 is SVGAGI. Written as DNA, the CDR3 is TGTGCCAGCAGTTCCACAGTGAACTACGAGCAGTACTTC. This encodes CASSSTVNYEQYF.

V gene TRBV30 combines with J gene TRBJ1-2; D call uncertain. There are 13 residues in the CDR3. The germline V gene has CDR1 GTSNPN and CDR2 SVGIG (reference sequence). V lost 2 bases and J lost 7, with 14 bases in between. The CDR3 is CAWSHSEAGGYTF. CDR3 DNA sequence: TGTGCCTGGAGTCACTCAGAGGCTGGTGGCTACACCTTC.

As DNA, the CDR3 is TGCGCCAGCAGCCAAGAGAATCGTCTAGCGGGATACGAGCAGTACTTC. The encoded protein is CASSQENRLAGYEQYF. The chain couples TRBV4-1 to TRBJ2-7; 9 nucleotides agree with TRBD2. The V gene end was trimmed by 0 bases and the J gene end by 4 bases; junction bases not matched to a gene: 7. The CDR3 is made up of 16 amino acids. Germline V gene lookup returns CDR1 MGHRA and CDR2 YSYEKL.

The genes are TRBV10-3 and TRBJ2-3; 7 nucleotides agree with TRBD1. The CDR3 spans 14 residues. Germline V gene data show CDR1 as ENHRY and CDR2 as SYGVKD. With V trimmed by 7 bases and J by 1 base, 5 bases remained unmatched. The CDR3 sequence is CAITDRVRTDTQYF. The CDR3 DNA sequence: TGTGCCATCACTGACAGGGTTCGCACAGATACGCAGTATTTT.

This chain connects TRBV5-6 to TRBJ2-7; TRBD1 is a possible D gene (6 bases). The CDR3 loop spans 14 amino acids. The V end was cut by 0 bases, the J end by 2 bases, with 9 bases between. Germline CDR1 is SGHDT and CDR2 is YYEEEE. This chain's CDR3 is CASSLVQGTYEQYF. CDR3 sequence (DNA): TGTGCCAGCAGCTTGGTTCAGGGGACCTACGAGCAGTACTTC.

The table lists this clone with a count of one. This chain links TRBV5-6 with TRBJ2-7; 9 bases agree with TRBD1. The CDR3 is made up of 13 amino acids. From germline, CDR1 is SGHDT and CDR2 YYEEEE. V shed 3 bases, J shed 6 bases, and the junction held 4 bases outside the gene matches. The CDR3 here is CASSWDRESEQYF. The CDR3 nucleotides are TGTGCCAGCAGCTGGGACAGGGAAAGCGAGCAGTACTTC.

Points on this clone: This specimen includes other DNA sequences encoding the same CDR3. The chain couples TRBV2 to TRBJ2-2; no firm D call. V lost 4 bases and J lost 6, with 6 bases in between. CDR3 length: 12 residues. Germline V CDR1 and CDR2: SNHLY, FYNNEI. CDR3 residues: CASSVEPGELFF. CDR3 sequence (DNA): TGTGCCAGCAGTGTCGAGCCCGGGGAGCTGTTTTTT. The variable domain in full, with the rest retrieved from reference TRBV2 and TRBJ2-2, is EPEVTQTPSHQVTQMGQEVILRCVPISNHLYFYWYRQILGQKVEFLVSFYNNEISEKSEIFDDQFSVERPDGSNFTLKIRSTKLEDSAMYFCASSVEPGELFFGEGSRLTVL.